The TCR beta chain described here comes from a study of cytomegalovirus exposure and HLA in healthy donors. Study-wide points: The TCR clusters that emerged in the first cohort tended, a later analysis found, to co-occur in the 120 validation repertoires.

From the roughly 110-subject validation cohort, which was separate from the approximately 700-subject first cohort, the donors were drawn. The ends were cut back, 2 bases at V and 9 bases at J, with 5 bases in the middle. The CDR3 has 12 residues. CDR1 and CDR2 from the germline V gene are MNHNS and SASEGT. Sequenced by immunoSEQ multiplex PCR; TCRdb stores in-frame clones only, minus some. Of roughly 170,000 clones listed, about 80% are singletons. In regard to this clone: Its antigen is as yet unknown.

The specimen sequenced was PBMCs. The clonotype originates from a woman aged 18-29 years in good health and CMV-seropositive. This chain joins TRBV6-1 and TRBJ1-6; D not resolved. The CDR3 is CASSETRSPLHF. Here the CDR3 DNA reads TGTGCCAGCAGTGAAACGCGTTCACCCCTCCACTTT.